What follows are 7 T cell receptor beta chains derived from one specimen sequenced in a study of Graves' ophthalmopathy and Graves' hyperthyroidism (dated by TCRdb to the late 2010s). Sequencing was carried out with an Illumina HiSeq 2000. For repertoire sequencing, the TCR beta CDR3 regions were amplified from RNA transcripts. A first-round RT-PCR used HTBI primers with the Qiagen OneStep RT-PCR kit, followed by a second-round multiplex PCR, size selection and purification. TCRdb itself trimmed the public reads at Q25 with fastp, ran MiXCR and retained productive beta chains. Rows with a matching CDR3 protein are joined into one entry that keeps the most common DNA and genes. The sample table holds 350,000 to 400,000 distinct CDR3 sequences, of which around 17% were seen once. The ten largest clones add up to roughly 1.5% of the sample. Sequenced sample: peripheral blood. These TCRs come from a woman in her late teens or twenties with Graves' ophthalmopathy. Donor details come from another sample of the same person, matched by shared clones.

This clonotype appeared many times. J is TRBJ1-1 and V is TRBV7-3; D is possibly TRBD1 (6 bases). CDR1 and CDR2 (germline): SGHTA, FQGTGA. V lost 5 bases and J 2 bases, leaving 15 bases between the germline ends. The CDR3 spans 15 residues. The CDR3 region has the DNA TGTGCCAGCAGCCCATCCGGACAGCCAAACACTGAAGCTTTCTTT. This gives the protein CASSPSGQPNTEAFF.

This clonotype appeared many times. The V gene is TRBV11-2, the J gene TRBJ1-2; 9 nucleotides line up with TRBD1. The CDR3 is made up of 15 amino acids. From germline, CDR1 is SGHAT and CDR2 FQNNGV. With 3 bases clipped from V and 8 bases from J, the junction kept 10 bases outside the gene matches. CDR3 region: CASSLDRTGAQGYTF. The CDR3 DNA reads as TGTGCCAGCAGCTTGGACCGGACAGGGGCACAGGGCTACACCTTC.

This clonotype was counted many times. This chain joins TRBV6-2 or TRBV6-3 and TRBJ2-2; tentatively, D is TRBD2 (6 bases). The CDR3 has 15 residues. Germline-derived CDR1 and CDR2 are MNHEY and SVGEGT. Trimming took off 2 bases at V and 1 base at J, with 8 bases between the two ends. CDR3 coding DNA: TGTGCCAGCAGTTACGCGACTAGGAACACCGGGGAGCTGTTTTTT. Residues: CASSYATRNTGELFF.

This clonotype was detected ten times or more. This CDR3 is CASTPLFRPSSRYGYTF. As DNA, the CDR3 is TGTGCCTCGACACCCTTGTTTCGTCCCTCGTCTCGCTATGGCTACACCTTC. The chain uses TRBV19 and TRBJ1-2; D gene ambiguous. Germline loops: CDR1 LNHDA, CDR2 SQIVND (reference sequence). V was pared by 11 bases and J by 4 bases, with 29 bases between. This CDR3 comprises 17 residues.

This clonotype was detected ten times or more. This may be a read error, as it is one base from a much larger clone. The rearrangement uses TRBV28 and TRBJ2-2; 8 bases are shared with TRBD1. Germline values: CDR1 MDHEN, CDR2 SYDVKM. This CDR3 is built from 15 residues. CDR3 residues: CASSPDRAVTGKLFF. DNA of the CDR3: TGTGCCAGCAGCCCGGACAGGGCCGTCACCGGGAAGCTGTTTTTT.

This clonotype has more than one count but fewer than ten. The junction does not match germline at one end; this may be a read error. This chain links TRBV9 with TRBJ2-2; 12 bases are shared with TRBD2. CDR1 is SGDLS and CDR2 is YYNGEE in the germline V gene. The CDR3 is 18 residues long. The CDR3 region is CASSETLGGLAGTGGLFF. The CDR3 DNA sequence: TGTGCCAGCAGCGAGACCCTCGGGGGACTAGCGGGTACCGGGGGGCTGTTTTTT.

This clonotype was seen more than once but under ten times. The V and J genes are TRBV30 and TRBJ2-7; 7 bases align to TRBD1. The germline V gene has CDR1 GTSNPN and CDR2 SVGIG (reference sequence). The CDR3 length is 14 residues. The V segment lost 2 bases and the J segment 3 bases; nucleotides outside the gene matches: 7. As DNA, the CDR3 is TGTGCCTGGAGTCATGGGGACAGACTCTACGAGCAGTACTTC. It translates to CAWSHGDRLYEQYF.